This passage covers 5 T cell receptor beta chains from one sample sequenced in a study of blood T cell repertoires in COVID-19. Clones were sequenced by immunoSEQ multiplex PCR, and TCRdb holds only the in-frame ones, with some missing. The sample shows around 100,000 clones, around nine tenths of them seen only once. Material: peripheral blood. The receptors here all came from a human donor in a cohort sampled during active COVID-19.

The chain carries TRBV18 and TRBJ2-6, with D perhaps TRBD1 (6 bases). The germline V and J ends were trimmed by 4 bases and 0 bases, with 16 bases remaining between them. Germline V lookup: CDR1 KGHSH, CDR2 LQKENI. This CDR3 contains 18 residues. CDR3: CASSQQGTLISGANVLTF. CDR3 bases: TGTGCCAGCTCACAACAGGGTACTTTAATCTCTGGGGCCAACGTCCTGACTTTC. Looking up the rest from reference TRBV18 and TRBJ2-6 gives the full variable domain: NAGVMQNPRHLVRRRGQEARLRCSPMKGHSHVYWYRQLPEEGLKFMVYLQKENIIDESGMPKERFSAEFPKEGPSILRIQQVVRGDSAAYFCASSQQGTLISGANVLTFGAGSRLTVL.

CDR3 residues: CASSLAGTSEDQETQYF. CDR3 DNA sequence: TGTGCCAGCAGCTTAGCGGGGACTAGCGAGGACCAAGAGACCCAGTACTTC. The V and J genes are TRBV7-9 and TRBJ2-5; 10 positions agree with TRBD2. Per germline, CDR1 SEHNR and CDR2 FQNEAQ (reference sequence). The V and J ends lost 0 bases and 0 bases, in that order; junction bases with no gene match: 4. The CDR3 contains 17 residues.

The gene calls are TRBV11-2 and TRBJ1-2; TRBD1 aligns across 12 bases. The V segment lost 7 bases and the J segment 7 bases; nucleotides outside the gene matches: 10. The CDR3 is 15 residues long. Germline values: CDR1 SGHAT, CDR2 FQNNGV. CDR3 bases: TGTGCCAGCACCCTCCGGGACAGGGGGCTCCTTGGCTACACCTTC. Its protein is CASTLRDRGLLGYTF.

The chain couples TRBV4-3 to TRBJ1-1; no clear D. Germline CDR1 is LGHNA and CDR2 is YSLEER. The CDR3 runs to 15 residues. V was cut by 2 bases and J by 0 bases, with 10 bases left in between. CDR3 DNA: TGCGCCAGCAGCCAAAGGTTAGACATGAACACTGAAGCTTTCTTT. Amino acid sequence: CASSQRLDMNTEAFF.

In nucleotides, the CDR3 is TGTGCCAGCAGTTCGACAGGGAGTTCCGATGAGCAGTTCTTC. Amino acids: CASSSTGSSDEQFF. The V and J genes are TRBV6-5 and TRBJ2-1; TRBD1 aligns across 7 bases. There are 14 residues in the CDR3. The junction had 8 bases not matched to a gene; V was cut back by 4 bases and J by 8 bases. CDR1 MNHEY and CDR2 SVGAGI come from the germline V gene.